A single sample gave rise to the 21 T cell receptor beta chains below, sequenced in a study of cytomegalovirus exposure and HLA in healthy donors. Vbeta (60) and Jbeta (13) primers were used in the PCR. Assay: immunoSEQ multiplex PCR; the TCRdb copy retains only in-frame clones and omits some. The profile shows more than 95,000 clones, roughly 9.9% of them singletons. Sequencing was performed on PBMCs. The receptors here all came from a man younger than 40 in good health and CMV-seronegative.

This clone was observed a few times. The V and J genes are TRBV27 and TRBJ1-1; TRBD1 matches 8 bases. CDR3 length equals 17 residues. After removal of 3 bases from V and 0 bases from J, the junction contained 9 bases not matched to a gene. The V gene's germline CDR1 is MNHEY and CDR2 SMNVEV (reference sequence). The CDR3 sequence: CASSFSIGTGVNTEAFF. In DNA form, the CDR3 reads TGTGCCAGCAGTTTCTCCATAGGGACAGGCGTGAACACTGAAGCTTTCTTT.

V is TRBV19 and J is TRBJ2-5, with 8 bases identical to TRBD2. CDR3 length: 15 residues. Germline V lookup: CDR1 LNHDA, CDR2 SQIVND (reference sequence). J gave up 6 bases and V 7 bases, and 13 bases lay outside the gene matches. The CDR3 DNA reads as TGTGCCAGTAACTCCATAACGGGGGGGCCGAAGACCCAGTACTTC. This encodes CASNSITGGPKTQYF.

A few counts support this clone. The CDR3: CASSLQGPNQPQHF. As DNA, the CDR3 is TGTGCCAGCAGCCTACAGGGACCCAATCAGCCCCAGCATTTT. The genes are TRBV7-2 and TRBJ1-5, with D possibly matching TRBD1 (6 bases). Trimming removed 5 bases from V and 3 bases from J, with 11 bases in between. This CDR3 has 14 amino acids. CDR1 and CDR2 (germline): SGHTA, FQGNSA.

Regarding this clone: One end of the junction is discordant with germline, which a read error may explain. This chain joins TRBV2 and TRBJ1-1; D remains ambiguous. The germline V gene encodes CDR1 SNHLY and CDR2 FYNNEI. This CDR3 contains 13 residues. CDR3 sequence reads: CARSVRRNTEAFF. The CDR3 region has the DNA TGTGCCAGAAGTGTACGGAGGAACACTGAAGCTTTCTTT.

The CDR3 DNA is TGTGCCACCAGCAGAGATCTCTCCGTCTATGAGCAGTTCTTC. Translation gives CATSRDLSVYEQFF. V usage is TRBV15 and J usage is TRBJ2-1; D gene uncertain. Germline V gene lookup returns CDR1 LNHNV and CDR2 YYDKDF (reference sequence). V dropped 0 bases and J dropped 8 bases, with 11 bases sitting between them. The CDR3 is 14 residues long.

The CDR3 protein is CASSLASAGGEKLFF. As DNA, the CDR3 is TGTGCCAGCAGCTTAGCGTCGGCAGGGGGTGAAAAACTGTTTTTT. This rearrangement joins TRBV7-2 to TRBJ1-4; 7 nucleotides agree with TRBD1. Germline lookup yields CDR1 SGHTA and CDR2 FQGNSA. V lost 0 bases and J lost 7; bases outside the gene matches: 5. CDR3 length: 15 residues.

This clone has only a few counts. The V call is TRBV6-4, the J call TRBJ2-2; a weak D match, TRBD1 (5 bases). The CDR3 runs 14 residues. The germline gives CDR1 MRHNA, CDR2 SNTAGT. Trimming shortened V by 6 bases and J by 1 base, and 9 bases separated the two germline ends. This CDR3 reads CASSRELNTGELFF. The CDR3 DNA reads as TGTGCCAGCAGCAGGGAATTGAACACCGGGGAGCTGTTTTTT.

The rearrangement uses TRBV4-3 and TRBJ1-2; 9 bases are shared with TRBD1. CDR1 is LGHNA, CDR2 YSLEER, per germline. V lost 4 bases to trimming and J lost 2 bases; unmatched junction nucleotides: 2. This CDR3 is 14 amino acids long. CDR3 coding DNA: TGCGCCAGCAGCCCCGGGACAGGGAACTATGGCTACACCTTC. It is translated as CASSPGTGNYGYTF.

The V call is TRBV6-1, the J call TRBJ2-1; 8 bases agree with TRBD2. V shed 2 bases, J shed 6 bases, and the junction held 18 bases outside the gene matches. The CDR3 extends over 19 amino acids. Germline CDR1 reads MNHNS; CDR2 reads SASEGT. The CDR3 spells CASSERNSVIAGWLNEQFF. In nucleotides, the CDR3 is TGTGCCAGCAGTGAACGAAATTCGGTGATAGCGGGATGGCTCAATGAGCAGTTCTTC.

This chain connects TRBV15 to TRBJ1-3; possible D gene TRBD1, 5 bases. This CDR3 comprises 19 residues. Looked up from germline, CDR1 is LNHNV and CDR2 is YYDKDF (reference sequence). V was shortened by 1 base and J by 0 bases, with 19 bases between the two germline ends. The CDR3 reads CATSRGGVRGSVSGNTIYF. CDR3 nucleotides: TGTGCCACCAGCAGAGGAGGGGTGCGGGGTTCGGTCTCTGGAAACACCATATATTTT.

This clone was seen a few times. V gene TRBV7-8 combines with J gene TRBJ2-2, with 7 bases aligning to TRBD2. The ends lost 2 bases at V and 5 bases at J; junction bases unmatched: 2. In germline, CDR1 is SGHVS, CDR2 FQNEAQ. The CDR3 loop spans 14 amino acids. The CDR3 loop reads CASSLLLATGELFF. The CDR3 nucleotides read TGTGCCAGCAGCTTACTACTAGCGACCGGGGAGCTGTTTTTT. Variable domain in full (rest from reference TRBV7-8 and TRBJ2-2): GAGVSQSPRYKVAKRGQDVALRCDPISGHVSLFWYQQALGQGPEFLTYFQNEAQLDKSGLPSDRFFAERPEGSVSTLKIQRTQQEDSAVYLCASSLLLATGELFFGEGSRLTVL.

In this sample, this clone turned up a few times. This chain connects TRBV19 to TRBJ2-6; 7 bases agree with TRBD1. CDR3 length: 17 residues. Germline V CDR1 and CDR2: LNHDA, SQIVND (reference sequence). Unmatched junction bases numbered 3, after V lost 1 base and J lost 0 bases. This CDR3 is CASSIGQGSSGANVLTF. The CDR3 DNA is TGTGCCAGTAGTATAGGACAGGGATCCTCTGGGGCCAACGTCCTGACTTTC.

The table lists this clone with a few counts. This chain joins TRBV19 and TRBJ2-5; D possibly corresponds to TRBD1 (6 bases). The germline V and J ends were trimmed by 8 bases and 5 bases, with 18 bases remaining between them. From germline, CDR1 is LNHDA and CDR2 SQIVND (reference sequence). This CDR3 is 14 amino acids long. CDR3 residues: CASRSGLRGETQYF. As DNA, the CDR3 is TGTGCCAGTCGGTCCGGGCTTAGGGGGGAGACCCAGTACTTC.

This clone appeared a few times. This rearrangement joins TRBV5-1 to TRBJ1-6, with D possibly being TRBD1 (6 bases). The V and J ends lost 0 bases and 5 bases respectively, with 6 bases between them. This CDR3 contains 14 residues. The germline V gene encodes CDR1 SGHRS and CDR2 YFSETQ. This chain's CDR3 is CASSLDRDNSPLHF. CDR3 bases: TGCGCCAGCAGCTTGGACAGGGATAATTCACCCCTCCACTTT.

V is TRBV12-5 and J is TRBJ2-7; 9 bases fit TRBD1. V gave up 2 bases and J gave up 3 bases; unmatched junction bases: 11. The CDR3 is made up of 17 amino acids. Looked up from germline, CDR1 is LGHNT and CDR2 is FRNRAP. This CDR3 reads CASGLLVRTGGIYEQYF. The CDR3 nucleotides read TGTGCTAGTGGTTTGCTAGTCAGAACAGGGGGCATCTACGAGCAGTACTTC.

The V call is TRBV11-2, the J call TRBJ1-1, with 7 bases aligning to TRBD1. The CDR3 is 14 residues long. Germline V gene sequence: CDR1 SGHAT, CDR2 FQNNGV. V shed 6 bases, J shed 2 bases, and the junction held 6 bases outside the gene matches. CDR3 nucleotide sequence: TGTGCCAGCAGACGAGGGACAGCAAACACTGAAGCTTTCTTT. Residues: CASRRGTANTEAFF. Variable domain in full (rest from reference TRBV11-2 and TRBJ1-1): EAGVAQSPRYKIIEKRQSVAFWCNPISGHATLYWYQQILGQGPKLLIQFQNNGVVDDSQLPKDRFSAERLKGVDSTLKIQPAKLEDSAVYLCASRRGTANTEAFFGQGTRLTVV.

The sample holds a few counts of this clone. The chain carries TRBV30 and TRBJ2-7; 9 bases align to TRBD1. CDR3 size: 14 residues. J gave up 4 bases and V 0 bases, and 4 bases lay outside the gene matches. The germline CDR1 and CDR2 sequences are GTSNPN and SVGIG (reference sequence). For the CDR3, the DNA is TGTGCCTGGAGTGTGGGGACAGGGCTTTACGAGCAGTACTTC. Protein sequence: CAWSVGTGLYEQYF.

The genes are TRBV5-1 and TRBJ2-5; the match to TRBD2 covers 11 bases. The trim removed 0 bases at V and 4 bases at J, leaving 5 bases unmatched. The CDR3 runs 16 residues. Looked up from germline, CDR1 is SGHRS and CDR2 is YFSETQ. CDR3 sequence reads: CASSLVGLAGGETQYF. The CDR3, as DNA: TGCGCCAGCAGCTTGGTAGGCCTAGCGGGAGGAGAGACCCAGTACTTC.

The chain links TRBV19 to TRBJ2-7, with 8 bases lining up with TRBD1. The ends lost 5 bases at V and 6 bases at J; junction bases unmatched: 12. The CDR3 contains 15 residues. Germline V CDR1 and CDR2: LNHDA, SQIVND (reference sequence). The CDR3 nucleotides are TGTGCCAGTAGTTCCCCGTCGACAGGGGCGGGCGAGCAGTACTTC. Its translation is CASSSPSTGAGEQYF.

About this clone itself: Other DNA sequences from this sample encode an identical CDR3 as well. The genes are TRBV7-9 and TRBJ2-2; 9 bases match TRBD2. Looked up from germline, CDR1 is SEHNR and CDR2 is FQNEAQ (reference sequence). The CDR3 has 18 amino acids. The ends lost 2 bases at V and 3 bases at J; junction bases unmatched: 10. CDR3 sequence reads: CASSLPAGGPEDTGELFF. The CDR3, as DNA: TGTGCCAGCAGCTTACCTGCGGGAGGGCCGGAGGACACCGGGGAGCTGTTTTTT.

The chain carries TRBV7-9 and TRBJ2-1; maybe TRBD2 (6 bases). Trimming took 4 bases from V and 7 from J, leaving 11 bases between them. Per the germline V gene, CDR1 is SEHNR and CDR2 is FQNEAQ (reference sequence). The CDR3 runs to 13 residues. The CDR3 loop is CASSSFGGNEQFF. The CDR3 region has the DNA TGTGCCAGCAGCTCCTTTGGGGGGAATGAGCAGTTCTTC.